A selection of T cell receptor beta chains follows, all from one sample in a study of beta chain features in type 1 diabetes. Produced via immunoSEQ multiplex PCR; TCRdb's table is partial and in-frame only. This table holds about 360,000 clones, 10% to 15% found once. Sequencing input: naive CD4+ T cells from blood. Receptors originate from a man between 18 and 35 years old in good health. Each CDR3 is given with its conserved first and last residue. D genes are given only for firm matches. Part of the rows lack a size; the others show once, few, many or a class for expanded clones.

j_gene | d_gene | abundance | v_gene | CDR3aa | CDR3nt
TRBJ2-7 | TRBD2 | - | TRBV7-2 | CASSPRSGRSSYEQYF | TGTGCCAGCAGCCCCCGAAGCGGGAGGAGCTCCTACGAGCAGTACTTC
TRBJ2-1 | TRBD2 | few | TRBV28 | CASSLGGGGAYYNEQFF | TGTGCCAGCAGTTTAGGGGGCGGGGGGGCGTATTACAATGAGCAGTTCTTC
TRBJ2-1 | TRBD2 | few | TRBV27 | CASSFSGSSYNEQFF | TGTGCCAGCAGTTTTAGCGGGAGCTCCTACAATGAGCAGTTCTTC
TRBJ1-2 | - | - | TRBV10-3 | CAITGQTLYGYTF | TGTGCCATCACCGGACAGACCCTCTATGGCTACACCTTC
TRBJ2-5 | - | few | TRBV7-2 | CASSLGSGGGETQYF | TGTGCCAGCAGCTTAGGGTCCGGGGGTGGAGAGACCCAGTACTTC
TRBJ2-7 | TRBD2 | - | TRBV4-3 | CASSQGREGSYEQYF | TGCGCCAGCAGCCAAGGGCGGGAGGGCTCCTACGAGCAGTACTTC
TRBJ2-1 | - | - | TRBV11-2 | CASTPGIVTYNEQFF | TGTGCCAGCACACCTGGCATCGTAACCTACAATGAGCAGTTCTTC
TRBJ2-1 | - | few | TRBV7-6 | CASSPFGGRWDNEQFF | TGTGCCAGCAGCCCCTTCGGAGGGAGGTGGGATAATGAGCAGTTCTTC
TRBJ2-3 | TRBD1 | few | TRBV15 | CATSSHLGQARRYF | TGTGCCACCAGCAGCCATTTGGGACAGGCAAGACGGTATTTT
TRBJ2-3 | - | - | TRBV7-2 | CASSLSRTDTQYF | TGTGCCAGCAGCTTAAGCCGAACAGATACGCAGTATTTT
TRBJ2-1 | - | - | TRBV2 | CASSQVQGQFF | TGTGCCAGCAGCCAGGTCCAAGGGCAGTTCTTC
TRBJ2-3 | TRBD2 | few | TRBV4-2 | CASSSWTSGVDTQYF | TGTGCCAGCAGCTCGTGGACTAGCGGGGTAGATACGCAGTATTTT
TRBJ2-7 | - | few | TRBV7-2 | CASSPLSYEQYF | TGTGCCAGCAGCCCCCTATCCTACGAGCAGTACTTC
TRBJ2-1 | - | - | TRBV28 | CASAGTPVSYNEQFF | TGTGCCAGCGCCGGGACACCCGTCTCCTACAATGAGCAGTTCTTC
TRBJ2-7 | TRBD1 | - | TRBV9 | CASSVDSTGMREQYF | TGTGCCAGCAGCGTAGATTCGACAGGGATGCGCGAGCAGTACTTC
TRBJ1-5 | - | few | TRBV25-1 | CAHGRRNRGQPQHF | TGTGCCCACGGTAGGCGGAATCGAGGGCAGCCCCAGCATTTT
TRBJ2-5 | - | - | TRBV7-2 | CASSVPLGGQETQYF | TGTGCCAGCAGCGTTCCCTTGGGGGGCCAAGAGACCCAGTACTTC
TRBJ1-3 | - | - | TRBV30 | CAWSVFAGASGNTIYF | TGTGCCTGGAGTGTATTCGCAGGGGCCTCTGGAAACACCATATATTTT
TRBJ2-5 | TRBD2 | few | TRBV19 | CASRAGLAQETQYF | TGTGCCAGTAGGGCCGGACTAGCCCAAGAGACCCAGTACTTC
TRBJ2-1 | TRBD2 | - | TRBV7-2 | CASSLAFSGRAGEQFF | TGTGCCAGCAGCTTAGCGTTTAGCGGGAGGGCGGGTGAGCAGTTCTTC
TRBJ1-2 | - | - | TRBV21-1 | CASSKGTGVGYGYTF | TGTGCCAGCAGCAAGGGGACAGGGGTCGGCTATGGCTACACCTTC
TRBJ1-2 | - | - | TRBV7-2 | CASSPNREGGYTF | TGTGCCAGCAGCCCAAACAGGGAGGGTGGCTACACCTTC
TRBJ2-7 | TRBD1 | few | TRBV5-1 | CASSLRDRGVGEQYF | TGCGCCAGCAGCTTGAGGGACAGGGGGGTCGGCGAGCAGTACTTC
TRBJ2-7 | - | few | TRBV7-9 | CASSPTGYEQYF | TGTGCCAGCAGCCCTACAGGGTACGAGCAGTACTTC